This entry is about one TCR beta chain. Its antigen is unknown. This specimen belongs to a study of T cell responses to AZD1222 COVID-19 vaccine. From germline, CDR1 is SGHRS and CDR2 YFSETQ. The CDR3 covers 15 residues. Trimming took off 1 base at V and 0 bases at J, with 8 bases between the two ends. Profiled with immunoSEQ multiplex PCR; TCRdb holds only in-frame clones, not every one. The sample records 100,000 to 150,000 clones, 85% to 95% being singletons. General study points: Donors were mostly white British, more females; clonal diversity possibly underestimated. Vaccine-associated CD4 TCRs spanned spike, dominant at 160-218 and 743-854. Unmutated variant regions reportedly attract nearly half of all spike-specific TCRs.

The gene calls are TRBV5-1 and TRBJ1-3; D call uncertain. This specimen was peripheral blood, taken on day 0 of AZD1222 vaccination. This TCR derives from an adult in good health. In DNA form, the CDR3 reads TGCGCCAGCAGCTTGTCGCCGGTCTCTGGAAACACCATATATTTT. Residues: CASSLSPVSGNTIYF.